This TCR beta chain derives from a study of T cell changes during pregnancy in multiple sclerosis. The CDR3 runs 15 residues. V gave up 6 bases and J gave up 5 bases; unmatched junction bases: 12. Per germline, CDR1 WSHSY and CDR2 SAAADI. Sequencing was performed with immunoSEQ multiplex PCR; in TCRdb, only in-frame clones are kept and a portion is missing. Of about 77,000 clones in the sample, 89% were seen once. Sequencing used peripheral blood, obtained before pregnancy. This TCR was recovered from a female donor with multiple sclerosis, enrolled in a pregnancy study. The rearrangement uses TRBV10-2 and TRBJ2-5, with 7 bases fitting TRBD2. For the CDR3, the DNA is TGCGCCAGCAGGTCTATAAGCGGGGCCTCGGAGACCCAGTACTTC. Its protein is CASRSISGASETQYF.